A single sample gave rise to the 10 T cell receptor beta chains below, sequenced in a study of blood T cells in healthy people across ages. A J-beta primer mix and a sample-barcoded 5' primer were used in a second PCR of about 7 to 12 cycles. TCRdb re-called the 5' RACE reads through MiXCR, storing one row per CDR3 protein. The sample holds about 1.8 million distinct CDR3 sequences; less than 50% are singletons and the top ten take about 2.1%. Input material: blood. The receptor source for this set is a woman between 35 and 50 years old in good health.

Comment on this clonotype: A much more abundant neighbour one base away suggests this may be a read error. This rearrangement joins TRBV3-1 to TRBJ2-7; D not certain. CDR1 and CDR2 from the germline V gene are LGHDT and YNNKEL (reference sequence). The CDR3 is 11 amino acids. The CDR3 DNA reads as TGTGCCTGCAGCCAAGTGAACGAGCAGTACTTC. This codes for CACSQVNEQYF.

This clonotype has just a few counts. The chain joins TRBV7-2 to TRBJ1-2; D might be TRBD1 (5 bases). This CDR3 has 16 amino acids. Germline CDR1 and CDR2: SGHTA and FQGNSA. With 1 base removed from V and 5 bases from J, the gap between germline ends came to 17 bases. This chain's CDR3 is CASSLEGRRPGYGYTF. The CDR3 DNA follows: TGTGCCAGCAGCTTAGAGGGGCGCCGGCCAGGGTATGGCTACACCTTC. Drawing the rest from reference TRBV7-2 and TRBJ1-2, the complete variable domain is GAGVSQSPSNKVTEKGKDVELRCDPISGHTALYWYRQSLGQGLEFLIYFQGNSAPDKSGLPSDRFSAERTGGSVSTLTIQRTQQEDSAVYLCASSLEGRRPGYGYTFGSGTRLTVV.

Here the CDR3 DNA reads TGCGCCAGCAGCATCGATCCCGGGACAGTAAAGTATGGCTACACCTTC. Translation gives CASSIDPGTVKYGYTF. The chain has TRBV5-1 and TRBJ1-2; the match to TRBD1 covers 7 bases. The germline CDR1 and CDR2 sequences are SGHRS and YFSETQ. There are 16 residues in the CDR3. Trimming cost V 4 bases and J 5 bases; bases outside gene matches: 14. Using reference TRBV5-1 and TRBJ1-2 for the parts outside the CDR3, the full variable domain is KAGVTQTPRYLIKTRGQQVTLSCSPISGHRSVSWYQQTPGQGLQFLFEYFSETQRNKGNFPGRFSGRQFSNSRSEMNVSTLELGDSALYLCASSIDPGTVKYGYTFGSGTRLTVV.

The genes are TRBV6-2 or TRBV6-3 and TRBJ1-5, with D perhaps TRBD1 (5 bases). Germline CDR1 is MNHEY and CDR2 is SVGEGT. The CDR3 is 17 amino acids. Trimming pared 1 base from V and 3 bases from J, leaving 16 bases between. CDR3 protein: CASSYWGVLGSNQPQHF. The CDR3 bases are TGTGCCAGCAGTTACTGGGGGGTACTGGGATCCAATCAGCCCCAGCATTTT.

This clonotype was detected a few times. This chain joins TRBV4-3 and TRBJ2-7; 9 nucleotides agree with TRBD1. The CDR3 length is 16 residues. V dropped 0 bases and J dropped 4; count of bases not matched to a gene: 7. CDR1 LGHNA and CDR2 YSLEER come from the germline V gene. Here the CDR3 DNA reads TGCGCCAGCAGCCAAGATGAGACAGGGGGGGGTTACGAGCAGTACTTC. Translating gives CASSQDETGGGYEQYF.

This clonotype turned up a few times. V usage is TRBV18 and J usage is TRBJ2-1; possible D gene TRBD2, 6 bases. Trimming left V 0 bases short and J 6 bases short, with 15 bases between. The CDR3 extends over 16 amino acids. Germline V gene sequence: CDR1 KGHSH, CDR2 LQKENI. The CDR3 reads CASSPPVAGYGNEQFF. Written as DNA, the CDR3 is TGTGCCAGCTCACCACCGGTGGCGGGGTATGGCAATGAGCAGTTCTTC. Full variable domain (remainder filled in from reference TRBV18 and TRBJ2-1): NAGVMQNPRHLVRRRGQEARLRCSPMKGHSHVYWYRQLPEEGLKFMVYLQKENIIDESGMPKERFSAEFPKEGPSILRIQQVVRGDSAAYFCASSPPVAGYGNEQFFGPGTRLTVL.

Many counts were recorded for this clonotype. The chain carries TRBV7-2 and TRBJ2-7, with D perhaps assigned TRBD1 or TRBD2 (5 bases each). The CDR3 loop spans 16 amino acids. Germline CDR1 reads SGHTA; CDR2 reads FQGNSA. The V gene lost 5 bases and the J gene lost 4 bases, with 21 bases spanning the gap. The DNA for the CDR3 is TGTGCCAGCAGCCCATACCCGGGGCGGACCTCATACGAGCAGTACTTC. Translating it yields CASSPYPGRTSYEQYF.

This rearrangement joins TRBV5-1 to TRBJ1-2; 11 bases fit TRBD1. V was clipped by 4 bases and J by 7 bases; unmatched bases: 9. The CDR3 consists of 15 residues. CDR1 and CDR2 from the germline V gene are SGHRS and YFSETQ. In DNA, the CDR3 is TGCGCCAGCAGCCCAGAGAGGACAGGGGGCCCTGGCTACACCTTC. Its protein product is CASSPERTGGPGYTF.

This clonotype was counted between two and nine times. CDR3 sequence reads: CASSPTSGLSKNIQYF. The CDR3 region has the DNA TGCGCCAGCAGCCCAACTAGCGGATTATCCAAAAACATTCAGTACTTC. The V gene is TRBV5-1, the J gene TRBJ2-4, with 8 bases aligning to TRBD2. The CDR3 is 16 amino acids. Germline CDR1 SGHRS, CDR2 YFSETQ. Trimming took 4 bases from V and 2 from J; bases not matched to a gene: 8. Using reference TRBV5-1 and TRBJ2-4 for the parts outside the CDR3, the full variable domain is KAGVTQTPRYLIKTRGQQVTLSCSPISGHRSVSWYQQTPGQGLQFLFEYFSETQRNKGNFPGRFSGRQFSNSRSEMNVSTLELGDSALYLCASSPTSGLSKNIQYFGAGTRLSVL.

This clonotype appeared a few times. The chain recombines TRBV6-6 with TRBJ2-1, with D possibly being TRBD1 or TRBD2 (5 bases each). CDR3 length equals 16 residues. The germline V gene has CDR1 MNHNY and CDR2 SVGAGI (reference sequence). The V end lost 2 bases, the J end lost 2 bases, and 13 bases lay between the germline ends. This chain's CDR3 is CASSYTPGPTYNEQFF. The CDR3, as DNA: TGTGCCAGCAGTTACACCCCGGGACCAACCTACAATGAGCAGTTCTTC.